A selection of T cell receptor beta chains follows, all from one sample in a study of vaccination effects on CD4 cells after COVID-19. Sequencing was performed with immunoSEQ multiplex PCR; in TCRdb, only in-frame clones are kept and a portion is missing. This table has about 54,000 clones, about two thirds appearing once. These receptors have no identified antigens. This sample comprised CD4+ T cells from PBMCs cultured with SARS-CoV-2 spike peptides, obtained before COVID-19 vaccination. The origin of the receptors is a human donor who received a COVID-19 vaccine. Both conserved end residues are part of each CDR3. The D gene is left open where the match is weak. Expanded clones get a size class; other rows say once, few or many, or leave the size out.

d_call: -; cdr3_length: 16; v_call: TRBV11-2; clone_size: -; j_call: TRBJ2-2; cdr3_nt: TGTGCCAGCAGCCCGAACCGGGCGGCGGGCACCGGGGAGCTGTTTTTT; cdr3_aa: CASSPNRAAGTGELFF
d_call: TRBD1; cdr3_length: 15; v_call: TRBV7-8; clone_size: -; j_call: TRBJ1-2; cdr3_nt: TGTGCCAGCAGCTTAGCAGACAGGGGGAACTATGGCTACACCTTC; cdr3_aa: CASSLADRGNYGYTF
d_call: TRBD1; cdr3_length: 15; v_call: TRBV25-1; clone_size: -; j_call: TRBJ1-2; cdr3_nt: TGTGCCAGCAGTGGGCCGACAGGGGGAGTTGGAGGCTACACCTTC; cdr3_aa: CASSGPTGGVGGYTF
d_call: -; cdr3_length: 18; v_call: TRBV7-2; clone_size: few; j_call: TRBJ1-3; cdr3_nt: TGTGCCAGCAGCTTACGGTCGTTCGCAGGTGCTTCTGGAAACACCATATATTTT; cdr3_aa: CASSLRSFAGASGNTIYF
d_call: -; cdr3_length: 14; v_call: TRBV28; clone_size: -; j_call: TRBJ1-4; cdr3_nt: TGTGCCAGCATCGTTTCAGGGAGTGGTGGGGAACTGTTTTTT; cdr3_aa: CASIVSGSGGELFF
d_call: TRBD2; cdr3_length: 15; v_call: TRBV4-2; clone_size: -; j_call: TRBJ2-1; cdr3_nt: TGTGCCAGCAGCCTTAAAGCGGGAGGGCCTGATGAGCAGTTCTTC; cdr3_aa: CASSLKAGGPDEQFF
d_call: -; cdr3_length: 13; v_call: TRBV20-1; clone_size: -; j_call: TRBJ2-5; cdr3_nt: TGCAGTGCTAGTTCCTGGCAGGAAGAGACCCAGTACTTC; cdr3_aa: CSASSWQEETQYF
d_call: -; cdr3_length: 13; v_call: TRBV7-8; clone_size: -; j_call: TRBJ1-5; cdr3_nt: TGTGCCAGCAGCTTAGAGGTGGCCCAGCCCCAGCATTTT; cdr3_aa: CASSLEVAQPQHF
d_call: -; cdr3_length: 18; v_call: TRBV10-2; clone_size: -; j_call: TRBJ1-3; cdr3_nt: TGCGCCAGCAGTGAGCCCCCTTCCCTCACAGGGCGTGGAAACACCATATATTTT; cdr3_aa: CASSEPPSLTGRGNTIYF
d_call: -; cdr3_length: 13; v_call: TRBV2; clone_size: -; j_call: TRBJ1-1; cdr3_nt: TGTGCCAGCAGCGTAAAACAGGGCACTGAAGCTTTCTTT; cdr3_aa: CASSVKQGTEAFF
d_call: TRBD1; cdr3_length: 16; v_call: TRBV9; clone_size: few; j_call: TRBJ1-6; cdr3_nt: TGTGCCAGCAGCCCCCGGGGGACAGACTATAATTCACCCCTCCACTTT; cdr3_aa: CASSPRGTDYNSPLHF
d_call: -; cdr3_length: 13; v_call: TRBV15; clone_size: -; j_call: TRBJ1-2; cdr3_nt: TGTGCCACCAGCAGCGCCGGGCGCTATGGCTACACCTTC; cdr3_aa: CATSSAGRYGYTF
d_call: TRBD1; cdr3_length: 15; v_call: TRBV7-9; clone_size: few; j_call: TRBJ1-6; cdr3_nt: TGTGCCAGCAGCCCTCAGGGGGCCGCGGATTCACCCCTCCACTTT; cdr3_aa: CASSPQGAADSPLHF
d_call: -; cdr3_length: 16; v_call: TRBV7-8; clone_size: -; j_call: TRBJ2-1; cdr3_nt: TGTGCCAGCAGCTTAGCCCGACTAGCCGGAGGGGGTGAGCAGTTCTTC; cdr3_aa: CASSLARLAGGGEQFF
d_call: TRBD1; cdr3_length: 17; v_call: TRBV28; clone_size: -; j_call: TRBJ2-5; cdr3_nt: TGTGCCAGCAGTTTTCCCATGGGGACAGGGGGCCAAGAGACCCAGTACTTC; cdr3_aa: CASSFPMGTGGQETQYF
d_call: -; cdr3_length: 15; v_call: TRBV7-2; clone_size: -; j_call: TRBJ2-1; cdr3_nt: TGTGCCAGCAGCCTAAGACCGCTATCCTACAATGAGCAGTTCTTC; cdr3_aa: CASSLRPLSYNEQFF
d_call: TRBD2; cdr3_length: 16; v_call: TRBV7-2; clone_size: once; j_call: TRBJ2-3; cdr3_nt: TGTGCCAGCAGCTACGTCGGGACTAGCGGGGGTGGGACGCAGTATTTT; cdr3_aa: CASSYVGTSGGGTQYF
d_call: -; cdr3_length: 14; v_call: TRBV4-2; clone_size: few; j_call: TRBJ1-2; cdr3_nt: TGTGCCAGCAGCCCGGGGCAAGCAAACTATGGCTACACCTTC; cdr3_aa: CASSPGQANYGYTF
d_call: -; cdr3_length: 14; v_call: TRBV11-2; clone_size: -; j_call: TRBJ1-2; cdr3_nt: TGTGCCAGCAGCATGGACGGAGAAGGGAGGCGCTACACCTTC; cdr3_aa: CASSMDGEGRRYTF
d_call: TRBD2; cdr3_length: 18; v_call: TRBV5-4; clone_size: once; j_call: TRBJ2-2; cdr3_nt: TGTGCCAGCAGCTACTTGACTAGCGGGGGCCTGAACACCGGGGAGCTGTTTTTT; cdr3_aa: CASSYLTSGGLNTGELFF
d_call: TRBD2; cdr3_length: 14; v_call: TRBV19; clone_size: -; j_call: TRBJ2-3; cdr3_nt: TGTGCCAGTAGTAGCGGGAGTTGGGCAGATACGCAGTATTTT; cdr3_aa: CASSSGSWADTQYF
d_call: TRBD1; cdr3_length: 15; v_call: TRBV6-6; clone_size: -; j_call: TRBJ1-1; cdr3_nt: TGTGCCAGCAGTTTCCCCGACAGGGGGAACACTGAAGCTTTCTTT; cdr3_aa: CASSFPDRGNTEAFF
d_call: -; cdr3_length: 13; v_call: TRBV13; clone_size: -; j_call: TRBJ1-2; cdr3_nt: TGTGCCAGCATTAGGTCCGGTAACTATGGCTACACCTTC; cdr3_aa: CASIRSGNYGYTF
d_call: -; cdr3_length: 15; v_call: TRBV9; clone_size: -; j_call: TRBJ1-1; cdr3_nt: TGTGCCAGCAGCGTCCACACGACAGTGAACACTGAAGCTTTCTTT; cdr3_aa: CASSVHTTVNTEAFF
d_call: -; cdr3_length: 17; v_call: TRBV6-1; clone_size: -; j_call: TRBJ2-6; cdr3_nt: TGTGCCAGCAGTGTTCAGGGAATAACGGCTGGGGCCAACGTCCTGACTTTC; cdr3_aa: CASSVQGITAGANVLTF
d_call: -; cdr3_length: 8; v_call: TRBV20-1; clone_size: medium-sized; j_call: TRBJ1-2; cdr3_nt: TGCAGTTCGGGGGACTACACCTTC; cdr3_aa: CSSGDYTF
d_call: TRBD2; cdr3_length: 16; v_call: TRBV24-1; clone_size: -; j_call: TRBJ2-1; cdr3_nt: TGTGCCACCAGTGATTTAGCTAGCGGGAGCATGAATGAGCAGTTCTTC; cdr3_aa: CATSDLASGSMNEQFF
d_call: TRBD2; cdr3_length: 16; v_call: TRBV3-1/TRBV3-2; clone_size: -; j_call: TRBJ2-3; cdr3_nt: TGTGCCAGCAGCCAAGACGTAGCGGGGGGGGGAGATACGCAGTATTTT; cdr3_aa: CASSQDVAGGGDTQYF
d_call: TRBD1; cdr3_length: 14; v_call: TRBV27; clone_size: few; j_call: TRBJ1-1; cdr3_nt: TGTGCCAGCAGTTTAAAGGGGGCCGGCACTGAAGCTTTCTTT; cdr3_aa: CASSLKGAGTEAFF
d_call: TRBD1; cdr3_length: 14; v_call: TRBV2; clone_size: few; j_call: TRBJ2-3; cdr3_nt: TGTGCCAGCAGTCCTACAGGGGGCACAGATACGCAGTATTTT; cdr3_aa: CASSPTGGTDTQYF
d_call: -; cdr3_length: 13; v_call: TRBV12-3/TRBV12-4; clone_size: few; j_call: TRBJ1-2; cdr3_nt: TGTGCCAGCGGCGAACTTGGGGGGTCTGGCTACACCTTC; cdr3_aa: CASGELGGSGYTF
d_call: TRBD1; cdr3_length: 14; v_call: TRBV14; clone_size: few; j_call: TRBJ1-1; cdr3_nt: TGTGCCAGCAGCCAGGGACAGGGCAGGACTGAAGCTTTCTTT; cdr3_aa: CASSQGQGRTEAFF
d_call: TRBD1; cdr3_length: 17; v_call: TRBV5-1; clone_size: few; j_call: TRBJ1-5; cdr3_nt: TGCGCCAGCAGCGCCGGGCACAGGGGGCGCAGGAGACAGCCCCAGCATTTT; cdr3_aa: CASSAGHRGRRRQPQHF
d_call: -; cdr3_length: 15; v_call: TRBV30; clone_size: few; j_call: TRBJ1-3; cdr3_nt: TGTGCCTGGAGTGTTTGGGGGGCCCGGTCAAACACCATATATTTT; cdr3_aa: CAWSVWGARSNTIYF
d_call: TRBD2; cdr3_length: 16; v_call: TRBV11-2; clone_size: -; j_call: TRBJ2-3; cdr3_nt: TGTGCCAGCAGCTCGGGACTAGCGGGAGCCGCAGATACGCAGTATTTT; cdr3_aa: CASSSGLAGAADTQYF
d_call: -; cdr3_length: 12; v_call: TRBV7-9; clone_size: once; j_call: TRBJ2-7; cdr3_nt: TGTGCCAGCAGCTTAGTAGCCTACGAGCAGTACTTC; cdr3_aa: CASSLVAYEQYF
d_call: -; cdr3_length: 13; v_call: TRBV19; clone_size: once; j_call: TRBJ1-1; cdr3_nt: TGTGCCAGTACCGACAGGAGCAACACTGAAGCTTTCTTT; cdr3_aa: CASTDRSNTEAFF
d_call: -; cdr3_length: 12; v_call: TRBV5-1; clone_size: -; j_call: TRBJ2-7; cdr3_nt: TGCGCCAGCAGCTTGAGCGGCTACGAGCAGTACTTC; cdr3_aa: CASSLSGYEQYF
d_call: -; cdr3_length: 15; v_call: TRBV7-2; clone_size: -; j_call: TRBJ2-3; cdr3_nt: TGTGCCAGCAGCTTGAATGCGGTTAGCACAGATACGCAGTATTTT; cdr3_aa: CASSLNAVSTDTQYF
d_call: TRBD1; cdr3_length: 14; v_call: TRBV25-1; clone_size: -; j_call: TRBJ1-3; cdr3_nt: TGTGCCAGCAAGGAGACAGGGGTCGGAAACACCATATATTTT; cdr3_aa: CASKETGVGNTIYF
d_call: -; cdr3_length: 13; v_call: TRBV18; clone_size: -; j_call: TRBJ1-1; cdr3_nt: TGTGCCAGCTCACCTGAGACAAAAACTGAAGCTTTCTTT; cdr3_aa: CASSPETKTEAFF
d_call: TRBD1; cdr3_length: 15; v_call: TRBV28; clone_size: -; j_call: TRBJ1-4; cdr3_nt: TGTGCCAGCAAATTTCAGGGGGCGCGCAGTGAAAAACTGTTTTTT; cdr3_aa: CASKFQGARSEKLFF
d_call: -; cdr3_length: 13; v_call: TRBV19; clone_size: once; j_call: TRBJ1-2; cdr3_nt: TGTGCCACCGCTTTAGGGGCTGGCTATGGCTACACCTTC; cdr3_aa: CATALGAGYGYTF
d_call: -; cdr3_length: 13; v_call: TRBV12-3/TRBV12-4; clone_size: -; j_call: TRBJ2-4; cdr3_nt: TGTGCCAGCAGTTTAAATTTGGCAGCGAAGGGGTACTTC; cdr3_aa: CASSLNLAAKGYF
d_call: TRBD1; cdr3_length: 13; v_call: TRBV28; clone_size: -; j_call: TRBJ2-7; cdr3_nt: TGTGCCAGCAGGGGGGACAGGTCCTACGAGCAGTACTTC; cdr3_aa: CASRGDRSYEQYF
d_call: TRBD1; cdr3_length: 15; v_call: TRBV27; clone_size: -; j_call: TRBJ1-4; cdr3_nt: TGTGCCAGCAGTAGAGACAGGGCATCTAATGAAAAACTGTTTTTT; cdr3_aa: CASSRDRASNEKLFF
d_call: -; cdr3_length: 13; v_call: TRBV30; clone_size: -; j_call: TRBJ2-7; cdr3_nt: TGTGCCTGGAGTGTACAGGGTGGCTACGAGCAGTACTTC; cdr3_aa: CAWSVQGGYEQYF
d_call: -; cdr3_length: 15; v_call: TRBV4-2; clone_size: -; j_call: TRBJ2-7; cdr3_nt: TGTGCCAGCAGCCAGAGACTAGTTGGCGTGTACGAGCAGTACTTC; cdr3_aa: CASSQRLVGVYEQYF
d_call: TRBD1; cdr3_length: 17; v_call: TRBV14; clone_size: -; j_call: TRBJ2-6; cdr3_nt: TGTGCCAGCAGCCCCTGGACAGGGAAGCCCCGGGCCAACGTCCTGACTTTC; cdr3_aa: CASSPWTGKPRANVLTF
d_call: TRBD1; cdr3_length: 12; v_call: TRBV7-9; clone_size: few; j_call: TRBJ1-5; cdr3_nt: TGTGCCAGCAGCCGTGGACAGGGGCCCCAGCATTTT; cdr3_aa: CASSRGQGPQHF
d_call: -; cdr3_length: 16; v_call: TRBV5-4; clone_size: -; j_call: TRBJ2-3; cdr3_nt: TGTGCCAGCAGCTCAAAGCGGAACTCTTACACAGATACGCAGTATTTT; cdr3_aa: CASSSKRNSYTDTQYF
d_call: TRBD1; cdr3_length: 15; v_call: TRBV19; clone_size: -; j_call: TRBJ2-7; cdr3_nt: TGTGCCAGTAGTTTAACGGACAGGGTTCCCTACGAGCAGTACTTC; cdr3_aa: CASSLTDRVPYEQYF
d_call: -; cdr3_length: 13; v_call: TRBV18; clone_size: -; j_call: TRBJ1-3; cdr3_nt: TGTGCCAGCTCACCGGATCGTGGAAACACCATATATTTT; cdr3_aa: CASSPDRGNTIYF
d_call: -; cdr3_length: 12; v_call: TRBV7-9; clone_size: few; j_call: TRBJ2-7; cdr3_nt: TGTGCCAGCACCAGTGTCGGCTCCGAGCAGTACTTC; cdr3_aa: CASTSVGSEQYF
d_call: -; cdr3_length: 19; v_call: TRBV4-3; clone_size: -; j_call: TRBJ2-3; cdr3_nt: TGCGCCAGCAGCCAAGAAAGGTATGGCAGATCATCTAGCACAGATACGCAGTATTTT; cdr3_aa: CASSQERYGRSSSTDTQYF
d_call: TRBD2; cdr3_length: 15; v_call: TRBV9; clone_size: -; j_call: TRBJ2-7; cdr3_nt: TGTGCCAGCAGCGTAGCTGCTAGCGGGAGTTCCGAGCAGTACTTC; cdr3_aa: CASSVAASGSSEQYF
d_call: TRBD1; cdr3_length: 15; v_call: TRBV5-1; clone_size: -; j_call: TRBJ2-1; cdr3_nt: TGCGCCAGCAGCTCCGGGACAGGGGGTACCTATGAGCAGTTCTTC; cdr3_aa: CASSSGTGGTYEQFF
d_call: TRBD1; cdr3_length: 18; v_call: TRBV4-1; clone_size: -; j_call: TRBJ2-2; cdr3_nt: TGCGCCAGCAGCCAAGATACCAGGGCAGGGGGTAATGGCGGGGAGCTGTTTTTT; cdr3_aa: CASSQDTRAGGNGGELFF
d_call: -; cdr3_length: 15; v_call: TRBV6-1; clone_size: -; j_call: TRBJ1-2; cdr3_nt: TGTGCCAGCAGTGCCCGGGGCTTAAGAAACTATGGCTACACCTTC; cdr3_aa: CASSARGLRNYGYTF